Listed below are T cell receptor beta chains from one sample, sequenced in a study of beta chain features in type 1 diabetes. Profiling relied on immunoSEQ multiplex PCR, and the TCRdb table lists in-frame clones only, not all of them. The data show around 250,000 clones, over 11% seen once. Sequencing was done on a sample of naive CD4+ T cells from blood. These receptor sequences come from a young man with type 1 diabetes. Both conserved end residues are part of each CDR3. Each record gives: J gene, V gene, CDR3 length, clone size, D gene, CDR3 protein, CDR3 DNA. A D gene is named only where the DNA matches it firmly. Some rows have no size entry. The others give once, few or many, or a class for an expanded clone.

TRBJ1-5 TRBV19 14 few - CASSIARVDQPQHF TGTGCCAGTAGTATAGCACGGGTAGATCAGCCCCAGCATTTT
TRBJ2-1 TRBV9 17 few TRBD1 CASSVAGQGALIDEQFF TGTGCCAGCAGCGTAGCTGGACAGGGGGCTCTCATCGATGAGCAGTTCTTC
TRBJ1-6 TRBV4-1 16 few - CASSQDANQGNSPLHF TGCGCCAGCAGCCAAGATGCCAACCAGGGTAATTCACCCCTCCACTTT
TRBJ2-1 TRBV2 15 few TRBD2 CASSEVASGSGEQFF TGTGCCAGCAGTGAAGTGGCTAGCGGGAGTGGTGAGCAGTTCTTC
TRBJ2-3 TRBV7-9 15 few TRBD2 CASSLGGLSTDTQYF TGTGCCAGCAGCTTAGGGGGACTAAGCACAGATACGCAGTATTTT
TRBJ2-5 TRBV7-9 16 - TRBD1 CASSLGGQGRRETQYF TGTGCCAGCAGCTTAGGGGGACAGGGGAGAAGAGAGACCCAGTACTTC
TRBJ2-1 TRBV21-1 13 few - CASSRTPRDEQFF TGTGCCAGCAGCAGGACTCCCCGGGATGAGCAGTTCTTC
TRBJ2-7 TRBV11-2 17 few TRBD2 CASSLALASGRIYEQYF TGTGCCAGCAGCTTAGCGCTCGCTAGCGGGAGGATCTACGAGCAGTACTTC
TRBJ1-4 TRBV14 17 - TRBD1 CASSQDGLWTGSEKLFF TGTGCCAGCAGCCAAGATGGGTTATGGACAGGGAGTGAAAAACTGTTTTTT
TRBJ1-5 TRBV6-5 15 - TRBD1 CASSQNRQGGQPQHF TGTGCCAGCAGTCAAAATCGACAGGGTGGGCAGCCCCAGCATTTT
TRBJ1-2 TRBV6-1 14 - TRBD1 CASRDGQGAGGYTF TGTGCCAGCAGGGACGGACAGGGGGCAGGAGGCTACACCTTC
TRBJ1-1 TRBV25-1 13 few - CASRLVANTEAFF TGTGCCAGCAGACTGGTAGCGAACACTGAAGCTTTCTTT
TRBJ2-1 TRBV9 14 - TRBD1 CASSVKQGDNEQFF TGTGCCAGCAGCGTGAAACAGGGGGACAATGAGCAGTTCTTC
TRBJ1-1 TRBV11-1 17 - - CASSETRDSVRGTEAFF TGTGCCAGCAGCGAGACTCGGGACTCCGTGCGTGGCACTGAAGCTTTCTTT
TRBJ2-7 TRBV19 15 few TRBD2 CASSPGTSGRHEQYF TGTGCCAGTAGTCCCGGGACTAGCGGTCGCCACGAGCAGTACTTC
TRBJ2-4 TRBV15 16 few TRBD2 CATSRPGGSDKNIQYF TGTGCCACCAGCCGCCCCGGGGGGTCGGACAAAAACATTCAGTACTTC